Each of the 8 T cell receptor beta chains below was sequenced from the same sample in a study of cytomegalovirus exposure and HLA in healthy donors. In the PCR, 60 Vbeta and 13 Jbeta primers were used. Generated by immunoSEQ multiplex PCR, the TCRdb table keeps only in-frame clones and is missing some. The data hold some 170,000 clones, with roughly 82% observed a single time. Sample: PBMCs. The receptors were gathered from a man aged 50-59 years in good health and CMV-seropositive.

V is TRBV4-1 and J is TRBJ2-5; 12 bases agree with TRBD1. Germline lookup yields CDR1 MGHRA and CDR2 YSYEKL. This CDR3 is 17 amino acids long. J gave up 2 bases and V 4 bases, and 8 bases lay outside the gene matches. CDR3 in amino acids: CASSPAGDRGRQETQYF. Written as DNA, the CDR3 is TGCGCCAGCAGCCCAGCGGGGGACAGGGGGCGTCAAGAGACCCAGTACTTC.

The V and J genes are TRBV6-5 and TRBJ2-1; 7 bases fit TRBD2. This CDR3 spans 16 amino acids. J was trimmed by 5 bases and V by 0 bases; bases with no gene match: 7. CDR1 MNHEY and CDR2 SVGAGI come from the germline V gene. CDR3 coding DNA: TGTGCCAGCAGTTACTCGGGAGGGTCGCACGACAATGAGCAGTTCTTC. Its translation is CASSYSGGSHDNEQFF.

The rearrangement links TRBV11-3 to TRBJ2-1; tentatively, D is TRBD1 (5 bases). CDR3 length equals 13 residues. From germline, CDR1 is SGHNT and CDR2 YENEEA. Trimming stripped 0 bases from V and 9 bases from J, with 9 bases between. The CDR3 bases are TGTGCCAGCAGCTTAGAGTGGGGCGCTGAGCAGTTCTTC. It yields the protein CASSLEWGAEQFF.

This clone was seen a single time. The chain employs TRBV27 and TRBJ2-1; 16 bases are a match to TRBD2. CDR1 and CDR2 from the germline V gene are MNHEY and SMNVEV (reference sequence). J lost 5 bases, V lost 8 bases, and 3 bases had no gene match. The CDR3 sequence is 15 residues long. The CDR3 is CASSGLAGGDNEQFF. The DNA for the CDR3 is TGTGCCAGCTCGGGACTAGCGGGAGGGGACAATGAGCAGTTCTTC.

This chain uses TRBV5-4 with TRBJ2-7; tentatively, D is TRBD1 (5 bases). The CDR3 has 15 residues. V was cut by 4 bases and J by 6 bases, with 20 bases left in between. The germline V gene encodes CDR1 SGHNT and CDR2 YYREEE (reference sequence). CDR3 in DNA: TGTGCCAGCAGCAATGGACAAGGAAGCTTCTCCGAGCAGTACTTC. Encoded protein: CASSNGQGSFSEQYF.

The rearrangement uses TRBV28 and TRBJ1-1; the match to TRBD1 covers 10 bases. Germline CDR1 reads MDHEN; CDR2 reads SYDVKM. The ends lost 5 bases at V and 4 bases at J; junction bases unmatched: 10. The CDR3 has 16 residues. CDR3 sequence reads: CASSPPGQGGITEAFF. The DNA of the CDR3 is TGTGCCAGCAGTCCCCCTGGACAGGGGGGTATCACTGAAGCTTTCTTT.

This clone has only a few counts. The rearrangement links TRBV7-2 to TRBJ2-7; D uncertain. The CDR3 sequence is 13 residues long. The germline V gene has CDR1 SGHTA and CDR2 FQGNSA. V lost 4 bases, J lost 4 bases, and 11 bases lay in between. Here the CDR3 DNA reads TGTGCCAGCAGCTCCCGATCCACTTACGAGCAGTACTTC. This translates into CASSSRSTYEQYF.

V and J are TRBV9 and TRBJ2-1; 13 bases map to TRBD2. Looked up from germline, CDR1 is SGDLS and CDR2 is YYNGEE. J was trimmed by 6 bases and V by 4 bases; bases with no gene match: 13. The CDR3 sequence is 18 residues long. The CDR3 spells CASSTRTSGRGGVNEQFF. DNA for the CDR3: TGTGCCAGCAGCACCCGGACTAGCGGGAGAGGCGGGGTCAATGAGCAGTTCTTC.